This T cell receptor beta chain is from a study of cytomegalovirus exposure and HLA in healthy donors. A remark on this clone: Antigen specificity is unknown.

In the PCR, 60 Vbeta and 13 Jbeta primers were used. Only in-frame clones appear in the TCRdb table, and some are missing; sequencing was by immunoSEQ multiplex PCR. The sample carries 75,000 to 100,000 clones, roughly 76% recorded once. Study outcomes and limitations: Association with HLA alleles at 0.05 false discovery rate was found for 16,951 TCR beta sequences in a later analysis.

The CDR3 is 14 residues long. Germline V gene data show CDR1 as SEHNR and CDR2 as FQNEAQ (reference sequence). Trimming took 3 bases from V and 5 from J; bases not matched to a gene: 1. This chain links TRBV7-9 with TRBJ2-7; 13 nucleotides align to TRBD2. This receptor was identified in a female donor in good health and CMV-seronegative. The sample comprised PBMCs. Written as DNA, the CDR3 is TGTGCCAGCAGCTTTACTAGCGGGGGGGACGAGCAGTACTTC. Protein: CASSFTSGGDEQYF. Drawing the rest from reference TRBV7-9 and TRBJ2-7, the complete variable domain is DTGVSQNPRHKITKRGQNVTFRCDPISEHNRLYWYRQTLGQGPEFLTYFQNEAQLEKSRLLSDRFSAERPKGSFSTLEIQRTEQGDSAMYLCASSFTSGGDEQYFGPGTRLTVT.